A single sample is the source of the 29 T cell receptor beta chains below, sequenced in a study of shared clonotypes between healthy human individuals. Clones were read by immunoSEQ multiplex PCR, and TCRdb kept only the in-frame ones, dropping some. Of over 1.5 million clones listed, about 98% are singletons. Sequencing input: naive CD4+ T cells sorted from blood. Regarding subset: CD45RA+ positively selected. These receptors all come from a man aged 30 to 45 in good health.

The rearrangement uses TRBV5-1 and TRBJ2-1; 10 nucleotides align to TRBD2. The CDR3 length is 15 residues. The germline CDR1 and CDR2 sequences are SGHRS and YFSETQ. V was pared by 3 bases and J by 4 bases, with 4 bases of the junction left unmatched. CDR3 loop: CASSSSTSGYNEQFF. The CDR3 DNA follows: TGCGCCAGCAGCTCTTCGACTAGCGGGTACAATGAGCAGTTCTTC.

The chain combines TRBV6-5 with TRBJ2-5; TRBD2 aligns across 13 bases. The ends lost 0 bases at V and 5 bases at J; junction bases unmatched: 3. CDR3 length equals 16 residues. Germline lookup yields CDR1 MNHEY and CDR2 SVGAGI. The CDR3 nucleotides are TGTGCCAGCAGTTACTCAGGACTAGCGGGAGTTGAGACCCAGTACTTC. The encoded protein is CASSYSGLAGVETQYF.

The chain combines TRBV28 with TRBJ1-5; D is ambiguous. Trimming cost V 7 bases and J 1 base, with 5 bases left between them. Germline assignment: CDR1 MDHEN and CDR2 SYDVKM. The CDR3 is made up of 12 amino acids. This CDR3 is CASTGSNQPQHF. CDR3 DNA sequence: TGTGCCAGCACCGGGAGCAATCAGCCCCAGCATTTT.

On this clone itself: The sample has other DNA sequences that encode this CDR3 too. The chain carries TRBV20-1 and TRBJ2-2; D gene uncertain. The V gene's germline CDR1 is DFQATT and CDR2 SNEGSKA (reference sequence). The CDR3 consists of 11 residues. V dropped 6 bases and J dropped 2 bases, with 4 bases sitting between them. The CDR3 sequence is CSARNTGELFF. CDR3 nucleotides: TGCAGTGCCAGAAACACCGGGGAGCTGTTTTTT.

The chain joins TRBV7-9 to TRBJ2-3; D is perhaps TRBD2 (6 bases). The CDR3 is 17 residues long. Deletions cut 3 bases from V and 1 base from J, with 17 bases between. Germline assignment: CDR1 SEHNR and CDR2 FQNEAQ (reference sequence). CDR3 bases: TGTGCCAGCAGCTTTTCGACGGGAGTTGGGGGCACAGATACGCAGTATTTT. It specifies CASSFSTGVGGTDTQYF.

This chain joins TRBV19 and TRBJ1-1; D unclear. The CDR3 is 15 residues long. V gave up 3 bases and J gave up 1 base, with 12 bases separating them. The germline gives CDR1 LNHDA, CDR2 SQIVND (reference sequence). CDR3 nucleotides: TGTGCCAGTAGTATGGAGTACTTAACGAACACTGAAGCTTTCTTT. Amino acids: CASSMEYLTNTEAFF.

The chain recombines TRBV6-1 with TRBJ1-5; perhaps TRBD1 as D (5 bases). This CDR3 region has 14 residues. Trimming took off 3 bases at V and 5 bases at J, with 11 bases between the two ends. The germline gives CDR1 MNHNS, CDR2 SASEGT. This CDR3 reads CASSDAGPDQPQHF. CDR3 coding DNA: TGTGCCAGCAGTGACGCAGGGCCCGATCAGCCCCAGCATTTT.

This sequence joins TRBV5-1 and TRBJ2-2; the D gene is possibly TRBD2 (5 bases). CDR1 is SGHRS, CDR2 YFSETQ, per germline. The CDR3 contains 16 residues. Trimming stripped 1 base from V and 3 bases from J, with 13 bases between. This CDR3 reads CASSLFPSRDTGELFF. CDR3 coding DNA: TGCGCCAGCAGCTTGTTCCCTAGCCGAGACACCGGGGAGCTGTTTTTT. The full variable domain, rest sourced from reference TRBV5-1 and TRBJ2-2, is KAGVTQTPRYLIKTRGQQVTLSCSPISGHRSVSWYQQTPGQGLQFLFEYFSETQRNKGNFPGRFSGRQFSNSRSEMNVSTLELGDSALYLCASSLFPSRDTGELFFGEGSRLTVL.

The gene calls are TRBV5-1 and TRBJ1-4; 7 bases map to TRBD1. Germline V gene sequence: CDR1 SGHRS, CDR2 YFSETQ. Germline trimming cut 4 bases from V and 5 bases from J; bases unmatched to any gene: 8. The CDR3 spans 15 residues. CDR3 amino acids: CASSAEGQTNEKLFF. The CDR3 DNA reads as TGCGCCAGCAGCGCGGAGGGACAGACAAATGAAAAACTGTTTTTT.

The rearrangement uses TRBV11-3 and TRBJ2-7, with TRBD1 matching over 7 bases. Germline trimming cut 5 bases from V and 0 bases from J; bases unmatched to any gene: 4. CDR3 length equals 14 residues. Germline lookup yields CDR1 SGHNT and CDR2 YENEEA. CDR3: CASSKGANSYEQYF. As DNA, the CDR3 is TGTGCCAGCAGCAAGGGGGCAAACTCCTACGAGCAGTACTTC.

This chain connects TRBV7-2 to TRBJ2-7; tentative D call: TRBD2 (6 bases). Trimming shortened V by 1 base and J by 4 bases, and 14 bases separated the two germline ends. Germline V lookup: CDR1 SGHTA, CDR2 FQGNSA. The CDR3 runs to 15 residues. CDR3 residues: CASSLVGTQTYEQYF. Here the CDR3 DNA reads TGTGCCAGCAGCTTAGTCGGGACTCAGACTTACGAGCAGTACTTC.

This chain uses TRBV21-1 with TRBJ1-5; the DNA was not compared with TRBD1, the D call given in the table. TRBV21-1 is described as a pseudogene. This CDR3 comprises 15 residues. CDR3 sequence reads: CASSGDRGLDQPQHF. CDR3 DNA: TGTGCCAGCTCGGGGGACAGGGGGCTGGATCAGCCCCAGCATTTT.

The V and J genes are TRBV15 and TRBJ2-4, with TRBD2 identical over 11 bases. V dropped 1 base and J dropped 9; count of bases not matched to a gene: 14. From germline, CDR1 is LNHNV and CDR2 YYDKDF (reference sequence). The CDR3 is 18 amino acids. For the CDR3, the DNA is TGTGCCACCAGCAGAGTTGTACTAGCGGGAGCAGTAAAAGTCATTCAGTACTTC. The encoded protein is CATSRVVLAGAVKVIQYF.

The chain is built from TRBV15 and TRBJ2-7, with TRBD2 matching 15 bases. CDR3 size: 22 residues. Germline assignment: CDR1 LNHNV and CDR2 YYDKDF (reference sequence). After removal of 4 bases from V and 2 bases from J, the junction contained 21 bases not matched to a gene. The CDR3 sequence: CATSILSPSGTSGRRGTYEQYF. CDR3 bases: TGTGCCACCAGCATCCTATCCCCCTCCGGGACTAGCGGGAGGAGGGGGACCTACGAGCAGTACTTC.

V gene TRBV18 combines with J gene TRBJ2-7; 10 positions match TRBD1. V lost 3 bases to trimming and J lost 9 bases; unmatched junction nucleotides: 11. Germline V gene data show CDR1 as KGHSH and CDR2 as LQKENI. This CDR3 is built from 15 residues. DNA of the CDR3: TGTGCCAGCTCACCTGTTGGGGAGGGACAGGGGAGGCAGTACTTC. This codes for CASSPVGEGQGRQYF.

This rearrangement joins TRBV10-3 to TRBJ1-1; 8 nucleotides match TRBD1. The CDR3 runs to 14 residues. Germline values: CDR1 ENHRY, CDR2 SYGVKD. The trim removed 5 bases at V and 2 bases at J, leaving 4 bases unmatched. The CDR3 spells CAISNRGDNTEAFF. In nucleotides, the CDR3 is TGTGCCATCAGTAACAGGGGGGATAACACTGAAGCTTTCTTT.

On this clone itself: Other DNA sequences of this sample code for an identical CDR3. The chain recombines TRBV10-1 with TRBJ2-3; D gene ambiguous. CDR1 is WNHNN, CDR2 SYGVQD, per germline (reference sequence). CDR3 length: 13 amino acids. The ends were cut back, 0 bases at V and 2 bases at J, with 3 bases in the middle. CDR3: CASSESLTDTQYF. CDR3 in DNA: TGCGCCAGCAGTGAGTCCCTCACAGATACGCAGTATTTT.

The CDR3 here is CASSYREDRDPAKNIQYF. CDR3 coding DNA: TGTGCCAGCAGTTACCGCGAGGACAGGGACCCTGCCAAAAACATTCAGTACTTC. The chain combines TRBV6-7 with TRBJ2-4; 8 bases map to TRBD1. TRBV6-7 is an ORF; its function is uncertain. CDR3 length: 18 residues. Germline trimming cut 2 bases from V and 1 base from J; bases unmatched to any gene: 10.

This chain links TRBV10-2 with TRBJ1-5; the match to TRBD1 covers 7 bases. V dropped 6 bases and J dropped 0; count of bases not matched to a gene: 2. The CDR3 loop spans 14 amino acids. The germline V gene encodes CDR1 WSHSY and CDR2 SAAADI. This chain's CDR3 is CASRDRYSNQPQHF. For the CDR3, the DNA is TGCGCCAGCAGGGACAGGTATAGCAATCAGCCCCAGCATTTT.

The gene calls are TRBV10-3 and TRBJ2-3; D tentatively reads TRBD1 or TRBD2 (5 bases each). CDR3 size: 19 residues. V dropped 9 bases and J dropped 0 bases, with 28 bases sitting between them. CDR1 is ENHRY, CDR2 SYGVKD, per germline. The CDR3, as DNA: TGTGCCATTACCGGGGCGCCTAAAAACTCCGGGCTAAGCACAGATACGCAGTATTTT. It translates to CAITGAPKNSGLSTDTQYF.

DNA for the CDR3: TGTGCCAGCAGTTTAGTGGGGACAGTAAGAAGAGAGCAGTACTTC. This encodes CASSLVGTVRREQYF. The rearrangement joins TRBV28 to TRBJ2-7; 7 bases are shared with TRBD1. The CDR3 runs to 15 residues. V dropped 2 bases and J dropped 7; count of bases not matched to a gene: 11. Per the germline V gene, CDR1 is MDHEN and CDR2 is SYDVKM.

The rearrangement uses TRBV6-1 and TRBJ1-5, with a possible D match to TRBD1 (5 bases). V shed 5 bases and J shed 6 bases, with 8 bases lying between them. CDR1 and CDR2 (germline): MNHNS, SASEGT. The CDR3 length is 12 residues. The CDR3 reads CASSQGFQPQHF. The CDR3 bases are TGTGCCAGCAGTCAGGGTTTTCAGCCCCAGCATTTT.

V is TRBV27 and J is TRBJ2-7, with 7 bases that match TRBD1. Germline V CDR1 and CDR2: MNHEY, SMNVEV (reference sequence). The CDR3 contains 15 residues. Trimming at V came to 2 bases and at J to 4 bases, leaving 8 bases not matched to a gene. DNA for the CDR3: TGTGCCAGCAGTTTACGTCCGGGACAGAAGTACGAGCAGTACTTC. This translates into CASSLRPGQKYEQYF.

The chain uses TRBV6-5 and TRBJ1-4; no firm D call. Trimming took off 1 base at V and 5 bases at J, with 14 bases between the two ends. The CDR3 runs 16 residues. Germline CDR1 MNHEY, CDR2 SVGAGI. In DNA, the CDR3 is TGTGCCAGCAGTTACTTTTCGGGGTCAGAGAATGAAAAACTGTTTTTT. Its translation is CASSYFSGSENEKLFF.

The chain is built from TRBV15 and TRBJ2-1, with D hard to call. Trimming removed 1 base from V and 7 bases from J, with 8 bases in between. Germline-derived CDR1 and CDR2 are LNHNV and YYDKDF (reference sequence). This CDR3 has 13 amino acids. The CDR3 nucleotides read TGTGCCACCAGCAGAGGACAAACTAATGAGCAGTTCTTC. This sequence encodes CATSRGQTNEQFF.

The chain uses TRBV6-5 and TRBJ2-1; 9 nucleotides line up with TRBD2. Germline V lookup: CDR1 MNHEY, CDR2 SVGAGI. The J segment lost 10 bases and the V segment lost 8 bases, leaving 12 bases of the junction unmatched. The CDR3 has 14 amino acids. The CDR3 nucleotides read TGTGCCAGCCTACGGGCGGGAGGGCCCGGGGAGCAGTTCTTC. This sequence encodes CASLRAGGPGEQFF.

The chain carries TRBV5-6 and TRBJ2-5, with D maybe TRBD1 (6 bases). Trimming cost V 4 bases and J 5 bases, with 12 bases left between them. Germline V gene data show CDR1 as SGHDT and CDR2 as YYEEEE. The CDR3 consists of 13 residues. The CDR3 DNA follows: TGTGCCAGCAGCCCCCAGGGGACGGAGACCCAGTACTTC. It yields the protein CASSPQGTETQYF.

The chain uses TRBV6-6 and TRBJ2-3, with D perhaps matching TRBD2 (5 bases). V was clipped by 6 bases and J by 1 base, with 8 bases between them. The germline V gene has CDR1 MNHNY and CDR2 SVGAGI (reference sequence). The CDR3 totals 13 residues. CDR3 in DNA: TGTGCCAGCAGCCGGCGGGGCACAGATACGCAGTATTTT. Its translation is CASSRRGTDTQYF.

This chain links TRBV25-1 with TRBJ2-1; D is perhaps TRBD1 (5 bases). With 6 bases removed from V and 8 bases from J, the gap between germline ends came to 8 bases. Germline CDR1 reads MGHDK; CDR2 reads SYGVNS. This CDR3 spans 11 amino acids. The CDR3 spells CASSRVYEQFF. As DNA, the CDR3 is TGTGCCAGCAGCAGGGTCTATGAGCAGTTCTTC.